This TCR beta chain originates from a study of T cell changes during pregnancy in multiple sclerosis. The CDR3 extends over 15 amino acids. From germline, CDR1 is SGHRS and CDR2 YFSETQ. V shed 0 bases and J shed 3 bases, with 10 bases lying between them. Using immunoSEQ multiplex PCR, the repertoire was profiled, and TCRdb retains in-frame clones only, with some absent. This sample has more than 35,000 clones, with around 90% found just once. The chain joins TRBV5-1 to TRBJ2-1, with TRBD1 as a possible D gene (7 bases). The sequencing used CD4+ T cells from peripheral blood mononuclear cells, collected before pregnancy. The TCR was taken from a female donor with multiple sclerosis, enrolled in a pregnancy study. The CDR3 bases are TGCGCCAGCAGCTTGGGGCAGGGGGGCTACAATGAGCAGTTCTTC. This sequence encodes CASSLGQGGYNEQFF. The whole variable domain, filled in from reference TRBV5-1 and TRBJ2-1, reads KAGVTQTPRYLIKTRGQQVTLSCSPISGHRSVSWYQQTPGQGLQFLFEYFSETQRNKGNFPGRFSGRQFSNSRSEMNVSTLELGDSALYLCASSLGQGGYNEQFFGPGTRLTVL.